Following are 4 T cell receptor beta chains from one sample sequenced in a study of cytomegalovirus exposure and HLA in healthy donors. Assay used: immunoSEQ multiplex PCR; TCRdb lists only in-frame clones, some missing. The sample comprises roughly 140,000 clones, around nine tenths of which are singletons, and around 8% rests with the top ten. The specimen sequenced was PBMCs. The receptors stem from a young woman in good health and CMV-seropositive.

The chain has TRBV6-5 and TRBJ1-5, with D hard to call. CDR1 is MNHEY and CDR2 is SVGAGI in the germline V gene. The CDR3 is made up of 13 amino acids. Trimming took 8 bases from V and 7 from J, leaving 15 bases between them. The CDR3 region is CASAASRRQPQHF. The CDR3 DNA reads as TGTGCCAGCGCAGCCTCCCGGCGGCAGCCCCAGCATTTT.

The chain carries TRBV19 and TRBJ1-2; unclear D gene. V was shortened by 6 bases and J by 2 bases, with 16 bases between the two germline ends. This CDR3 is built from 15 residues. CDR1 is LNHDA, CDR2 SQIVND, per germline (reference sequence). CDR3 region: CASRSSETGNYGYTF. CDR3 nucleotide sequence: TGTGCCAGTAGGTCATCCGAGACGGGAAACTATGGCTACACCTTC. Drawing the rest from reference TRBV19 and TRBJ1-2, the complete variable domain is DGGITQSPKYLFRKEGQNVTLSCEQNLNHDAMYWYRQDPGQGLRLIYYSQIVNDFQKGDIAEGYSVSREKKESFPLTVTSAQKNPTAFYLCASRSSETGNYGYTFGSGTRLTVV.

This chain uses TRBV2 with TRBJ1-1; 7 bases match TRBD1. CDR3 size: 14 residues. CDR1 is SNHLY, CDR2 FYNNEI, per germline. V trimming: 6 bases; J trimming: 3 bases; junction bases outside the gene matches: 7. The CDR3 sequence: CASSAEGADTEAFF. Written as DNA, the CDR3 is TGTGCCAGCAGCGCAGAGGGGGCAGACACTGAAGCTTTCTTT.

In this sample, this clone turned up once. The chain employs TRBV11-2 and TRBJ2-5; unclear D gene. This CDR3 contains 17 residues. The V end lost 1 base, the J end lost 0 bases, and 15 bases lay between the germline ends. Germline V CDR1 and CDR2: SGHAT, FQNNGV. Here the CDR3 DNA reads TGTGCCAGCAGCTTAGTTCGCAGAGAGGAGAACCAAGAGACCCAGTACTTC. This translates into CASSLVRREENQETQYF.